Below, 21 T cell receptor beta chains from the same sample are listed, as sequenced in a study of shared clonotypes between healthy human individuals. The repertoire was sequenced with immunoSEQ multiplex PCR; TCRdb's copy has only in-frame clones and lacks some. The profile covers around 1.1 million clones, with roughly 80% appearing a single time and 0.89% taken by the ten largest. Sequencing used memory CD4+ T cells from PBMCs. Subset noted: CD45RA-negative fraction. Receptors originate from a man between 18 and 35 years old in good health. Some clones in this sample may be carry-over from other donors' samples.

V is TRBV2 and J is TRBJ2-1, with 11 nucleotides matching TRBD2. The CDR3 consists of 14 residues. CDR1 and CDR2 from the germline V gene are SNHLY and FYNNEI. Unmatched junction bases numbered 5, after V lost 6 bases and J lost 7 bases. The CDR3 loop is CASRGTSGKNEQFF. The CDR3, as DNA: TGTGCCAGCAGAGGGACTAGCGGAAAAAATGAGCAGTTCTTC.

The chain carries TRBV11-3 and TRBJ1-1; TRBD1 is a possible D gene (5 bases). This CDR3 region has 15 residues. Trimming cost V 0 bases and J 3 bases, with 11 bases left between them. CDR1 is SGHNT and CDR2 is YENEEA in the germline V gene. CDR3 region: CASSLDGTGYTEAFF. CDR3 bases: TGTGCCAGCAGCTTAGATGGGACCGGATACACTGAAGCTTTCTTT.

This clone was detected a few times. The chain employs TRBV4-3 and TRBJ2-3, with TRBD2 identical over 10 bases. The junction had 2 bases not matched to a gene; V was cut back by 4 bases and J by 1 base. The CDR3 consists of 15 residues. CDR1 is LGHNA, CDR2 YSLEER, per germline. As DNA, the CDR3 is TGCGCCAGCAGCCTCGGACTAGCGGGCACAGATACGCAGTATTTT. Its translation: CASSLGLAGTDTQYF.

Details on this clone: Its ends do not fully match the called genes, so a read error is possible. The chain uses TRBV5-4 and TRBJ2-1; D might be TRBD2 (6 bases). CDR1 is SGHNT, CDR2 YYREEE, per germline (reference sequence). The CDR3 covers 13 residues. The CDR3 is CASSWGDPNEQLF. CDR3 nucleotides: TGTGCCAGCAGCTGGGGGGACCCCAATGAGCAGCTCTTC.

Comments on this clone: Other nucleotide sequences from this sample produce the same CDR3. The chain has TRBV18 and TRBJ2-2; D gene uncertain. Per the germline V gene, CDR1 is KGHSH and CDR2 is LQKENI. The CDR3 is 13 residues long. V gave up 0 bases and J gave up 5 bases, with 4 bases separating them. CDR3 loop: CASSPPGTGELFF. The CDR3, as DNA: TGTGCCAGCTCACCACCGGGTACCGGGGAGCTGTTTTTT.

The V and J genes are TRBV28 and TRBJ1-4, with D maybe TRBD1 (6 bases). The CDR3 sequence is 15 residues long. The V end was cut by 1 base, the J end by 8 bases, with 14 bases between. Germline V gives CDR1 MDHEN, CDR2 SYDVKM. This chain's CDR3 is CASSLSSQGKEKLFF. The CDR3 nucleotides are TGTGCCAGCAGTTTATCGTCCCAGGGGAAGGAAAAACTGTTTTTT.

The CDR3 DNA follows: TGTGCCAGCAGCGAAGTTAACAACACTGAAGCTTTCTTT. Its translation: CASSEVNNTEAFF. J is TRBJ1-1 and V is TRBV5-6; D gene unclear. This CDR3 region has 13 residues. V was cut by 4 bases and J by 2 bases, with 9 bases left in between. Germline-derived CDR1 and CDR2 are SGHDT and YYEEEE.

The V call is TRBV4-1, the J call TRBJ2-5; D possibly matches TRBD1 or TRBD2 (7 bases each). V lost 4 bases, J lost 2 bases, and 17 bases lay in between. This CDR3 has 16 amino acids. The germline CDR1 and CDR2 sequences are MGHRA and YSYEKL. CDR3 nucleotides: TGCGCCAGCAGCCTCCAGGGGGGAGCGGGACAAGAGACCCAGTACTTC. It specifies CASSLQGGAGQETQYF.

This CDR3 is CASTKGQLNTGELFF. In DNA, the CDR3 is TGTGCCAGTACCAAAGGACAGCTAAACACCGGGGAGCTGTTTTTT. This chain joins TRBV19 and TRBJ2-2, with D maybe TRBD1 (6 bases). The CDR3 sequence is 15 residues long. The V end was cut by 7 bases, the J end by 2 bases, with 14 bases between. The germline V gene has CDR1 LNHDA and CDR2 SQIVND (reference sequence). Full variable domain (rest looked up from reference TRBV19 and TRBJ2-2): DGGITQSPKYLFRKEGQNVTLSCEQNLNHDAMYWYRQDPGQGLRLIYYSQIVNDFQKGDIAEGYSVSREKKESFPLTVTSAQKNPTAFYLCASTKGQLNTGELFFGEGSRLTVL.

The rearrangement uses TRBV5-3 and TRBJ1-2, with D perhaps matching TRBD1 (5 bases). TRBV5-3 is given ORF status, its function remaining uncertain. The CDR3 sequence is 14 residues long. V lost 4 bases to trimming and J lost 4 bases, with 14 bases between them. For the CDR3, the DNA is TGTGCCAGAAGCAGGGACGGGACCTTCTATGGCTACACCTTC. Its protein product is CARSRDGTFYGYTF.

The gene calls are TRBV10-2 and TRBJ2-1, with 9 nucleotides matching TRBD1. Germline CDR1 WSHSY, CDR2 SAAADI. The CDR3 consists of 13 residues. Trimming at V came to 11 bases and at J to 7 bases, leaving 9 bases not matched to a gene. The CDR3 here is CAGGTGRGNEQFF. The CDR3, as DNA: TGCGCCGGCGGGACAGGGCGAGGGAATGAGCAGTTCTTC.

This chain uses TRBV5-4 with TRBJ1-3, with unresolved D. V was pared by 3 bases and J by 4 bases, with 11 bases between. The CDR3 runs 14 residues. In germline, CDR1 is SGHNT, CDR2 YYREEE (reference sequence). CDR3 DNA sequence: TGTGCCAGCAGCTCCCCCGGTGGGGGAAACACCATATATTTT. It encodes CASSSPGGGNTIYF.

This clone was seen only a few times. This chain uses TRBV29-1 with TRBJ1-1; D is possibly TRBD1 (6 bases). Per germline, CDR1 SQVTM and CDR2 ANQGSEA. V was clipped by 6 bases and J by 0 bases, with 14 bases between them. This CDR3 has 14 residues. CDR3 in DNA: TGCAGCGTCCACGCTAGGGGGATGAACACTGAAGCTTTCTTT. Its protein is CSVHARGMNTEAFF.

The chain is built from TRBV30 and TRBJ1-6; D unclear. This CDR3 has 14 residues. Germline V gives CDR1 GTSNPN, CDR2 SVGIG (reference sequence). V was pared by 0 bases and J by 10 bases, with 13 bases between. The CDR3 loop reads CAWSVGQVGSPLHF. Written as DNA, the CDR3 is TGTGCCTGGAGTGTAGGGCAGGTCGGGTCACCCCTCCACTTT.

The rearrangement uses TRBV18 and TRBJ2-1, with 7 bases lining up with TRBD2. The CDR3 totals 17 residues. Germline V gene sequence: CDR1 KGHSH, CDR2 LQKENI. Trimming cost V 0 bases and J 0 bases; bases outside gene matches: 5. CDR3 loop: CASSPPASGNSYNEQFF. The CDR3 bases are TGTGCCAGCTCACCACCGGCCAGCGGGAACTCCTACAATGAGCAGTTCTTC.

V is TRBV6-5 and J is TRBJ1-6; D uncertain. This CDR3 is 13 amino acids long. Germline V gives CDR1 MNHEY, CDR2 SVGAGI. V dropped 5 bases and J dropped 13 bases, with 15 bases sitting between them. CDR3 amino acids: CASSNGDAFPLHF. CDR3 in DNA: TGTGCCAGCAGTAACGGAGATGCATTTCCCCTCCACTTT.

The chain recombines TRBV10-2 with TRBJ1-5; D possibly corresponds to TRBD1 (5 bases). This CDR3 is 13 amino acids long. CDR1 and CDR2 (germline): WSHSY, SAAADI. V lost 4 bases, J lost 3 bases, and 7 bases lay in between. The CDR3: CASSGQNNQPQHF. DNA for the CDR3: TGCGCCAGCAGTGGACAGAACAATCAGCCCCAGCATTTT.

Concerning this clone: The same CDR3 arises from other DNA sequences in this sample as well. The chain recombines TRBV18 with TRBJ2-1, with 7 bases aligning to TRBD1. This CDR3 has 14 amino acids. V trimming: 6 bases; J trimming: 2 bases; junction bases outside the gene matches: 4. The germline gives CDR1 KGHSH, CDR2 LQKENI. The CDR3 DNA reads as TGTGCCAGCTCGCCCGGGACAGCCTACAATGAGCAGTTCTTC. It translates to CASSPGTAYNEQFF.

The V and J genes are TRBV5-4 and TRBJ2-1; TRBD1 might be the D (6 bases). The V gene's germline CDR1 is SGHNT and CDR2 YYREEE (reference sequence). The CDR3 covers 15 residues. The V end lost 3 bases, the J end lost 0 bases, and 10 bases lay between the germline ends. The CDR3 here is CASSSGTLSYNEQFF. CDR3 coding DNA: TGTGCCAGCAGCTCTGGGACACTCTCCTACAATGAGCAGTTCTTC.

V and J are TRBV6-1 and TRBJ1-2; 10 nucleotides agree with TRBD1. CDR3 length: 17 amino acids. V was clipped by 2 bases and J by 6 bases; unmatched bases: 12. CDR1 and CDR2 (germline): MNHNS, SASEGT. The chain's CDR3 is CASSERDRGHGADGYTF. Here the CDR3 DNA reads TGTGCCAGCAGTGAAAGGGACAGGGGCCACGGGGCTGATGGCTACACCTTC.

This clone was seen a few times. The rearrangement uses TRBV6-5 and TRBJ1-2; the D is unclear. Germline CDR1 is MNHEY and CDR2 is SVGAGI. This CDR3 comprises 15 residues. Deletions cut 6 bases from V and 5 bases from J, with 19 bases between. The CDR3 is CASSPEPIPAYGYTF. In nucleotides, the CDR3 is TGTGCCAGCAGCCCGGAACCGATCCCCGCATATGGCTACACCTTC.